The 11 T cell receptor beta chains given below trace back to one sample, sequenced in a study of post-analysis software for immune sequencing data. Libraries were made from TCR beta cDNA, and they carried unique molecular identifiers. TCRdb re-called the PCR reads through MiXCR, storing one row per CDR3 protein. The profile shows 400,000 to 500,000 distinct CDR3 sequences, 35% to 45% of them singletons. General study points: A handful of TRBV segments (TRBV5-6, TRBV5-1 and TRBV20-1 among them) occurred more frequently in patients than in controls.

These TCRs' antigens remain unknown. The sequenced material came from blood. Receptor source: a girl aged 2-9 years with multiple sclerosis.

The J gene is TRBJ2-3, the V gene TRBV30; D may be TRBD1 or TRBD2 (5 bases each). V shed 5 bases and J shed 6 bases, with 12 bases lying between them. CDR1 is GTSNPN, CDR2 SVGIG, per germline (reference sequence). This CDR3 contains 12 residues. For the CDR3, the DNA is TGTGCCTGGGGGACCTTGAGGGATACGCAGTATTTT. Translating it yields CAWGTLRDTQYF.

This sequence joins TRBV29-1 and TRBJ1-6; the D is unclear. Germline values: CDR1 SQVTM, CDR2 ANQGSEA. V lost 4 bases and J lost 7, with 11 bases in between. The CDR3 loop spans 13 amino acids. The CDR3 sequence is CSVADGGNSPLHF. The CDR3 DNA follows: TGCAGCGTTGCAGACGGAGGCAATTCACCCCTCCACTTT.

The table lists this clonotype with a few counts. The CDR3 region has the DNA TGTGCCAGCAGTGAAGCGAACAGAGTTAACTATGGCTACACCTTC. It codes for CASSEANRVNYGYTF. The V gene is TRBV2, the J gene TRBJ1-2; D not certain. V lost 0 bases to trimming and J lost 1 base, with 9 bases between them. The CDR3 totals 15 residues. Looked up from germline, CDR1 is SNHLY and CDR2 is FYNNEI.

This clonotype was seen a handful of times. The gene calls are TRBV18 and TRBJ2-7, with D hard to call. Trimming cost V 6 bases and J 0 bases, with 12 bases left between them. Germline lookup yields CDR1 KGHSH and CDR2 LQKENI. This CDR3 is built from 14 residues. In DNA form, the CDR3 reads TGTGCCAGCTCCCCCAGGACCTACTCCTACGAGCAGTACTTC. Amino acids: CASSPRTYSYEQYF.

This clonotype was observed many times. The junction differs from germline at one of its ends, possibly a read error. This rearrangement joins TRBV12-3 or TRBV12-4 to TRBJ2-7; D unclear. CDR3 length equals 11 residues. DNA of the CDR3: TGTGCCAGCAGTTTCTCCCACGAGCAGTACTTC. Its protein product is CASSFSHEQYF.

The chain links TRBV5-4 to TRBJ1-2, with D unresolved. Germline lookup yields CDR1 SGHNT and CDR2 YYREEE (reference sequence). The V gene lost 4 bases and the J gene lost 4 bases, with 11 bases spanning the gap. The CDR3 spans 13 residues. The CDR3 is CASSLDGSYGYTF. The CDR3 DNA is TGTGCCAGCAGCCTAGACGGGTCCTATGGCTACACCTTC.

This clonotype came up a few times. CDR3 bases: TGTGCCAGCAGCCCCCCTAGGGCGGGGCCTTATCATGAGCAGTACTTC. Translated, it gives CASSPPRAGPYHEQYF. The chain couples TRBV7-9 to TRBJ2-5; tentative D call: TRBD2 (6 bases). This CDR3 has 16 amino acids. V was clipped by 5 bases and J by 11 bases, with 27 bases between them. In germline, CDR1 is SEHNR, CDR2 FQNEAQ (reference sequence).

The CDR3 loop reads CASRNNYEQYF. The CDR3 DNA reads TGTGCCAGCAGAAACAACTACGAGCAGTACTTC. The V gene is TRBV28, the J gene TRBJ2-7, with no clear D. The germline gives CDR1 MDHEN, CDR2 SYDVKM. The CDR3 sequence is 11 residues long. V was shortened by 6 bases and J by 3 bases, with 6 bases between the two germline ends. Drawing the rest from reference TRBV28 and TRBJ2-7, the complete variable domain is DVKVTQSSRYLVKRTGEKVFLECVQDMDHENMFWYRQDPGLGLRLIYFSYDVKMKEKGDIPEGYSVSREKKERFSLILESASTNQTSMYLCASRNNYEQYFGPGTRLTVT.

The chain carries TRBV7-9 and TRBJ2-3, with a tentative D call TRBD1 (6 bases). The CDR3 covers 13 residues. V shed 4 bases and J shed 2 bases, with 7 bases lying between them. Germline V lookup: CDR1 SEHNR, CDR2 FQNEAQ (reference sequence). The CDR3 region is CASSWTATDTQYF. The CDR3, as DNA: TGTGCCAGCAGCTGGACAGCCACAGATACGCAGTATTTT.

This clonotype came up a few times. The rearrangement links TRBV4-3 to TRBJ2-7, with D tentatively TRBD2 (5 bases). Germline-derived CDR1 and CDR2 are LGHNA and YSLEER. There are 15 residues in the CDR3. Between the trimmed V and J ends, which lost 6 bases and 4 bases, there was a span of 19 bases. CDR3 in amino acids: CASSRGDYAYYEQYF. In nucleotides, the CDR3 is TGCGCCAGCAGTCGTGGTGACTACGCGTATTACGAGCAGTACTTC.

The genes are TRBV4-1 and TRBJ2-7; maybe TRBD2 (6 bases). Deletions cut 3 bases from V and 5 bases from J, with 17 bases between. From germline, CDR1 is MGHRA and CDR2 YSYEKL. The length of the CDR3 is 15 residues. The CDR3 is CASSHFMDKRDEQYF. DNA for the CDR3: TGCGCCAGCAGCCACTTCATGGACAAGCGGGACGAGCAGTACTTC.